This T cell receptor beta chain was profiled in a study of T cells in Graves' hyperthyroidism and ophthalmopathy (dated by TCRdb to between 2017 and 2020). Notes on the research overall: Peripheral blood samples were taken at the time of initial diagnosis, prior to any treatment. The roughly 90 discovery patients were divided at random into training and test sets in a 7:3 ratio. The study also compared thyroid tissue and blood T-cell repertoires from a handful of Graves' hyperthyroidism patients. An independent validation cohort of 18 to 20 hyperthyroidism patients and some 15 patients who later progressed to ophthalmopathy tested prospective prediction of ophthalmopathy. To identify TCR V-J signatures that set the groups apart, the researchers used a discovery cohort of more than 95 patients, made up of fewer than 50 with Graves' ophthalmopathy and some 58 with stable Graves' hyperthyroidism. The paper reports TCR Vbeta CDR3 sequencing of approximately 140 peripheral blood samples: under 45 ophthalmopathy, 70 to 85 hyperthyroidism and around 17 progressor patients. Following sampling, methimazole starting at 30 mg daily was given to hyperthyroidism patients, and high-dose intravenous methylprednisolone was given to ophthalmopathy patients. The full study reports these points: Ophthalmopathy was separated from stable hyperthyroidism by a 13 V-J signature model, with approximately 89% sensitivity and approximately 81% specificity obtained in cross-validation and 80%/75% obtained in testing. In validation, the model predicted progression to ophthalmopathy a median of roughly six months before onset, with roughly 68% sensitivity and 72.22% specificity. Blood samples also contained most of the expanded thyroid clonotypes (frequency above 0.001), which suggests that blood repertoires may reflect thyroid immune responses. Sample size was not statistically predetermined, and investigators were not blinded to group allocation.

The TCR beta CDR3 regions were amplified from RNA transcripts. For the first round of RT-PCR on the TCR CDR3, the HTBI primer set was used together with the Qiagen OneStep RT-PCR kit. The libraries were constructed in a second round of multiplex PCR and then size-selected and purified. Sequencing of the libraries was done on an Illumina HiSeq2000 using paired-end 100 bp reads. Regarding the original processing steps: Raw data were processed with SOAPnuke, discarding reads with adapters, uncalled bases, mean Phred below 15, or no exact constant-primer or identifier match. High-quality paired reads were merged using COPE v1.2.5, and each unique nucleotide sequence was defined as a clonotype. MiTCR v1.1 was used to align the clonotypes against IMGT TRBV, TRBD and TRBJ reference segments. The analysis included only V-J combinations with a frequency above 0.0001, which together covered more than 99% of the repertoires. A TCS score was defined as the ratio of F50 (clonal expansion) to E x V (chaos), with BLOSUM62-based TCRdist applied between CDR3 peptides within each V-J. Welch's t-statistics and random forest reduced roughly 540 V-J features to 10 to 15, which were used in a naive Bayes classifier (R e1071). TCRdb reran the public reads through fastp at Q25 and MiXCR, keeping productive beta chains. Rows with a matching CDR3 protein are joined into one entry that keeps the most common DNA and genes. The V and J calls here are based on TCRdb, not the publication. The sample table shows 330,000 or so distinct CDR3 sequences, and 15% to 20% are seen once. Roughly 15% of the sample belongs to the ten largest clones.

Spanning cysteine to phenylalanine, the CDR3 consists of 12 amino acids. Of the read, only the CDR3 DNA is kept; its 36 bases are in frame from base 1. CDR1 MRHNA and CDR2 SNTAGT were looked up in the germline V gene. Cut back by 7 bases and 9 bases, the V and J ends lie 13 bases apart. Ophthalmopathy patients had moderately to severely active disease, with a Clinical Activity Score of 3 or more, a NOSPECS grade of 4 or more, and a disease duration of less than 3 months. Exclusion was applied to patients with uncontrolled infections, other autoimmune diseases, pregnancy or lactation. Clinical symptoms, serum thyroxine and TRAb, thyroid ultrasound, and orbital computed tomography formed the basis for the diagnoses. PBMCs were isolated from 7.5 to 10 ml of fresh peripheral blood by Ficoll-Paque density gradient centrifugation. Trizol reagent was used to extract total RNA, and RNA quality was then checked on an Agilent 2100 Bioanalyzer.

This clonotype came up many times. There is no known antigen for this receptor. Within one base of it there is no much larger clone, and no base qualities were kept. Material: blood. The sequence was obtained from a woman aged 40 to 50 with Graves' ophthalmopathy. The V gene is TRBV6-4 and the J gene is TRBJ1-5, and perhaps TRBD1 as D gene, on 6 matching bases. The nucleotides are TGTGCCAGCAAGGCAGGGGAGCGGCCCCAGCATTTT. Its translation is CASKAGERPQHF.